This T cell receptor (beta chain) was documented in a study of graft-versus-host responses after intestinal transplantation. On the study more broadly: Transplant recipients had multivisceral, liver-intestinal, or isolated intestinal grafts.

Points from the study as a whole: Among circulating GvH clones, peak levels were associated with early post-transplant declines in HvG clones. GvH clones appeared in recipient marrow, some first in ileum or blood.

Sequencing was performed with immunoSEQ multiplex PCR; in TCRdb, only in-frame clones are kept and a portion is missing. The data show about 21,000 clones, almost 95% seen once. Comments on this clone: What it recognizes is unknown.

This CDR3 is 18 amino acids long. Losses at the gene ends were 7 bases for V and 2 bases for J; bases not matched to a gene: 13. Germline CDR1 reads SNHLY; CDR2 reads FYNNEI. This clonotype was obtained from a human patient who received an intestinal transplant, so some T cells may come from the graft donor. Source: PBMCs, taken around 270 days after intestinal transplant. The rearrangement uses TRBV2 and TRBJ2-3; TRBD2 agrees at 12 bases. This CDR3 is CASISASGRVRYTDTQYF. The CDR3, as DNA: TGTGCCAGCATCTCAGCTAGCGGGAGGGTGAGGTACACAGATACGCAGTATTTT.